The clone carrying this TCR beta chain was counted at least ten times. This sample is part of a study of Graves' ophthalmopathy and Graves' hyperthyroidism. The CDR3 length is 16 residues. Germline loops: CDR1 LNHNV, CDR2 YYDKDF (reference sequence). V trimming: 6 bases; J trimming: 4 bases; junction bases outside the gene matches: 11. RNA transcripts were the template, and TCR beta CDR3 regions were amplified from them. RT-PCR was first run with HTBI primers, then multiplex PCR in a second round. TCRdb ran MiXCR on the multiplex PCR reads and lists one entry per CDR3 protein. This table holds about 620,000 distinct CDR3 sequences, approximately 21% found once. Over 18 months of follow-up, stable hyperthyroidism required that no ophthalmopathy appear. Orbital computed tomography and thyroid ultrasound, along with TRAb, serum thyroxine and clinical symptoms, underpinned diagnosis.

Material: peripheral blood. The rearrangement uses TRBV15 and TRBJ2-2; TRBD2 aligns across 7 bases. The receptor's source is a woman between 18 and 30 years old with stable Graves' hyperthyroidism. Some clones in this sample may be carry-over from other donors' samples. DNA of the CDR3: TGTGCCACCAGTCCGAGGACTAGATCAAGCACCGGGGAGCTGTTTTTT. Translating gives CATSPRTRSSTGELFF.